One and the same sample provided the 29 T cell receptor beta chains below, sequenced in a study of cytomegalovirus exposure and HLA in healthy donors (dated by TCRdb to the late 2010s). Receptor libraries were prepared by the immunoSEQ multiplex PCR assay. For the multiplex PCR, a mixture combining 60 forward primers for TCR Vbeta segments and 13 reverse primers for TCR Jbeta segments was used. TCRdb took this table from immuneACCESS and kept in-frame rearrangements with V and J called. Such tables lack part of the clones; where checked against another copy, unresolved V genes explain under half of the gap, and the rest is unexplained. The sample data list a few hundred thousand clones, and nearly 95% of these were observed just once. The ten largest clones take up 1.7% of the sample. Sequencing input: PBMCs. The source of these receptors is a girl aged 2 to 10 in good health and CMV-seronegative.

The rearrangement links TRBV28 to TRBJ1-2; D is possibly TRBD1 (6 bases). Between the trimmed V and J ends, which lost 5 bases and 2 bases, there was a span of 12 bases. CDR3 length: 14 amino acids. CDR1 is MDHEN, CDR2 SYDVKM, per germline. CDR3 sequence (DNA): TGTGCCAGCAGTGAACTACAGGGAAACTATGGCTACACCTTC. Translation: CASSELQGNYGYTF.

This chain uses TRBV2 with TRBJ1-5; D remains unclear. The CDR3 length is 13 residues. V lost 6 bases and J lost 5, with 11 bases in between. Germline V lookup: CDR1 SNHLY, CDR2 FYNNEI. CDR3 loop: CASRKEAHQPQHF. The CDR3 coding sequence is TGTGCCAGCAGAAAGGAGGCACATCAGCCCCAGCATTTT.

This chain joins TRBV19 and TRBJ2-3; D is possibly TRBD1 (6 bases). V was cut by 6 bases and J by 2 bases, with 15 bases left in between. CDR1 is LNHDA and CDR2 is SQIVND in the germline V gene (reference sequence). This CDR3 comprises 15 residues. The DNA for the CDR3 is TGTGCCAGTAGCCTTCAGGGGCCTTACACAGATACGCAGTATTTT. Translated: CASSLQGPYTDTQYF.

The chain uses TRBV4-2 and TRBJ2-7; 7 nucleotides match TRBD1. The CDR3 spans 14 residues. J gave up 0 bases and V 4 bases, and 3 bases lay outside the gene matches. CDR1 is LGHNA and CDR2 is YNFKEQ in the germline V gene. This CDR3 reads CASSRRDSSYEQYF. As DNA, the CDR3 is TGTGCCAGCAGCCGCCGGGACAGCTCCTACGAGCAGTACTTC.

The chain joins TRBV10-1 to TRBJ2-7; D uncertain. From germline, CDR1 is WNHNN and CDR2 SYGVQD (reference sequence). The CDR3 has 11 amino acids. Trimming took 3 bases from V and 5 from J, leaving 5 bases between them. The CDR3 here is CASSDSNEQYF. CDR3 nucleotide sequence: TGCGCCAGCAGTGACTCTAACGAGCAGTACTTC.

The chain is built from TRBV6-5 and TRBJ2-7; maybe TRBD1 (5 bases). Trimming left V 5 bases short and J 6 bases short, with 11 bases between. Germline CDR1 is MNHEY and CDR2 is SVGAGI. This CDR3 has 12 amino acids. CDR3 DNA sequence: TGTGCCAGCAGTGCGTCAGGGCGCGAGCAGTACTTC. Amino acid sequence: CASSASGREQYF.

The chain joins TRBV4-1 to TRBJ2-7; TRBD2 matches at 15 bases. The V and J ends lost 0 bases and 2 bases, in that order; junction bases with no gene match: 5. The CDR3 consists of 18 residues. Germline V gene sequence: CDR1 MGHRA, CDR2 YSYEKL. CDR3 in DNA: TGCGCCAGCAGCCAAGACGGGACTAGCGGGAGGAGCCCCTACGAGCAGTACTTC. Translation gives CASSQDGTSGRSPYEQYF.

V gene TRBV28 combines with J gene TRBJ1-6; 7 bases line up with TRBD1. Germline CDR1 reads MDHEN; CDR2 reads SYDVKM. The CDR3 consists of 15 residues. Trimming took 4 bases from V and 4 from J; bases not matched to a gene: 4. The chain's CDR3 is CASSYRDSYNSPLHF. The CDR3 nucleotides read TGTGCCAGCAGTTACCGGGACAGTTATAATTCACCCCTCCACTTT.

V is TRBV6-1 and J is TRBJ2-3; no clear D. From germline, CDR1 is MNHNS and CDR2 SASEGT. The CDR3 runs to 18 residues. V was shortened by 4 bases and J by 0 bases, with 20 bases between the two germline ends. DNA of the CDR3: TGTGCCAGCAGTGCCGATCCCCTCCTTACTCCTAGCACAGATACGCAGTATTTT. Protein sequence: CASSADPLLTPSTDTQYF.

V is TRBV18 and J is TRBJ2-7; D remains unclear. V was pared by 2 bases and J by 5 bases, with 4 bases between. Germline V gene lookup returns CDR1 KGHSH and CDR2 LQKENI. The length of the CDR3 is 11 residues. This chain's CDR3 is CASSPEDEQYF. The CDR3 DNA sequence: TGTGCCAGCTCACCAGAGGACGAGCAGTACTTC.

The CDR3 protein is CASSVAGAVTSTDTQYF. Here the CDR3 DNA reads TGTGCCAGCAGCGTAGCTGGAGCGGTCACTAGCACAGATACGCAGTATTTT. The chain couples TRBV9 to TRBJ2-3; possible D gene TRBD2, 5 bases. CDR3 size: 17 residues. The V gene lost 0 bases and the J gene lost 0 bases, with 14 bases spanning the gap. CDR1 and CDR2 from the germline V gene are SGDLS and YYNGEE.

The rearrangement links TRBV2 to TRBJ2-2, with D maybe TRBD2 (6 bases). Germline assignment: CDR1 SNHLY and CDR2 FYNNEI. The germline V and J ends were trimmed by 6 bases and 8 bases, with 13 bases remaining between them. The CDR3 totals 13 residues. The CDR3 DNA reads as TGTGCCAGCAGGGACTACTCCGGGGGGGAGCTGTTTTTT. This translates into CASRDYSGGELFF.

The J gene is TRBJ1-6, the V gene TRBV19; D might be TRBD1 (6 bases). CDR1 and CDR2 from the germline V gene are LNHDA and SQIVND (reference sequence). Trimming took 4 bases from V and 6 from J, leaving 13 bases between them. The CDR3 extends over 15 amino acids. As DNA, the CDR3 is TGTGCCAGTAGTAGTCCGGACAGCCTTAATTCACCCCTCCACTTT. Translation gives CASSSPDSLNSPLHF.

CDR3 amino acids: CASSYGGWGYTF. CDR3 coding DNA: TGTGCCAGCAGTTACGGGGGGTGGGGCTACACCTTC. The V and J genes are TRBV6-5 and TRBJ1-2; tentative D call: TRBD1 (5 bases). The CDR3 length is 12 residues. Germline values: CDR1 MNHEY, CDR2 SVGAGI. Trimming took off 2 bases at V and 8 bases at J, with 9 bases between the two ends.

CDR3 loop: CASSPILRTEAFF. In DNA, the CDR3 is TGTGCCAGCAGCCCAATATTGCGAACTGAAGCTTTCTTT. V is TRBV4-2 and J is TRBJ1-1; no clear D. Trimming removed 4 bases from V and 5 bases from J, with 11 bases in between. Germline V CDR1 and CDR2: LGHNA, YNFKEQ. CDR3 size: 13 residues.

J is TRBJ1-1 and V is TRBV5-1; 9 bases agree with TRBD1. V trimming: 1 base; J trimming: 7 bases; junction bases outside the gene matches: 5. Germline values: CDR1 SGHRS, CDR2 YFSETQ. The CDR3 contains 14 residues. CDR3: CASSLTGTGIEAFF. For the CDR3, the DNA is TGCGCCAGCAGCTTGACCGGGACAGGGATTGAAGCTTTCTTT.

J is TRBJ1-1 and V is TRBV16, with D perhaps TRBD1 (6 bases). Germline V gene sequence: CDR1 KGHSY, CDR2 FQNENV. V was shortened by 2 bases and J by 5 bases, with 9 bases between the two germline ends. CDR3 size: 13 residues. In DNA, the CDR3 is TGTGCCAGCAGCCAACCTACAGGGACTGAAGCTTTCTTT. Translation: CASSQPTGTEAFF. Full variable domain (remainder filled in from reference TRBV16 and TRBJ1-1): GEEVAQTPKHLVRGEGQKAKLYCAPIKGHSYVFWYQQVLKNEFKFLISFQNENVFDETGMPKERFSAKCLPNSPCSLEIQATKLEDSAVYFCASSQPTGTEAFFGQGTRLTVV.

The chain employs TRBV7-9 and TRBJ1-1; D might be TRBD1 (6 bases). This CDR3 contains 17 residues. Germline CDR1 and CDR2: SEHNR and FQNEAQ (reference sequence). V was clipped by 5 bases and J by 4 bases, with 23 bases between them. The CDR3 spells CASSPRAGDVSSTEAFF. The DNA of the CDR3 is TGTGCCAGCAGCCCCCGGGCAGGGGATGTTTCGAGCACTGAAGCTTTCTTT.

The V and J genes are TRBV6-5 and TRBJ1-1; the match to TRBD1 covers 7 bases. V trimming: 5 bases; J trimming: 3 bases; junction bases outside the gene matches: 9. This CDR3 has 15 amino acids. The germline V gene encodes CDR1 MNHEY and CDR2 SVGAGI. The CDR3 coding sequence is TGTGCCAGCAGTACAGGGGTCCGGACGTACACTGAAGCTTTCTTT. Translating it yields CASSTGVRTYTEAFF.

This sequence joins TRBV5-6 and TRBJ2-5; 8 nucleotides line up with TRBD2. The last part of the DNA fits TRBJ2-7 better; the J call may be wrong. Germline CDR1 is SGHDT and CDR2 is YYEEEE. The CDR3 spans 15 residues. Here the CDR3 reads CASSRAGTSLYEQYF. CDR3 nucleotides: TGTGCCAGCAGCCGCGCGGGGACTAGTCTGTACGAGCAGTACTTC.

This chain joins TRBV9 and TRBJ2-1, with 8 positions matching TRBD1. The trim removed 3 bases at V and 5 bases at J, leaving 7 bases unmatched. The CDR3 covers 15 residues. Germline-derived CDR1 and CDR2 are SGDLS and YYNGEE. This CDR3 reads CASSARDRTHNEQFF. The CDR3 nucleotides are TGTGCCAGCAGCGCCAGGGACAGGACCCACAATGAGCAGTTCTTC.

V usage is TRBV25-1 and J usage is TRBJ1-5, with 7 bases aligning to TRBD1. There are 13 residues in the CDR3. Losses at the gene ends were 6 bases for V and 7 bases for J; bases not matched to a gene: 6. Germline lookup yields CDR1 MGHDK and CDR2 SYGVNS. CDR3 coding DNA: TGTGCCAGCAGCCGAACAGGGGACCAGCCCCAGCATTTT. Protein: CASSRTGDQPQHF.

The chain combines TRBV7-2 with TRBJ2-1, with D tentatively TRBD1 (5 bases). Trimming took 3 bases from V and 5 from J, leaving 14 bases between them. The CDR3 contains 15 residues. In germline, CDR1 is SGHTA, CDR2 FQGNSA. The CDR3 region is CASSLGRGAHNEQFF. The CDR3 region has the DNA TGTGCCAGCAGCTTGGGTAGGGGCGCCCACAATGAGCAGTTCTTC.

V usage is TRBV27 and J usage is TRBJ2-1; 11 bases are shared with TRBD2. Per germline, CDR1 MNHEY and CDR2 SMNVEV (reference sequence). V trimming: 6 bases; J trimming: 7 bases; junction bases outside the gene matches: 14. The CDR3 length is 17 residues. For the CDR3, the DNA is TGTGCCAGCAGGGGCGTTCCGGGAACTAGCGGGAGTAATGAGCAGTTCTTC. It encodes CASRGVPGTSGSNEQFF.

This chain connects TRBV6-1 to TRBJ1-5; tentatively, D is TRBD1 (6 bases). CDR1 is MNHNS and CDR2 is SASEGT in the germline V gene. This CDR3 has 14 amino acids. Trimming cost V 1 base and J 7 bases, with 11 bases left between them. The CDR3 here is CASSEGGGGQPQHF. Here the CDR3 DNA reads TGTGCCAGCAGTGAAGGTGGGGGCGGACAGCCCCAGCATTTT.

V usage is TRBV30 and J usage is TRBJ2-7; D is perhaps TRBD2 (7 bases). With 2 bases removed from V and 0 bases from J, the gap between germline ends came to 14 bases. CDR1 and CDR2 (germline): GTSNPN, SVGIG (reference sequence). The length of the CDR3 is 15 residues. For the CDR3, the DNA is TGTGCCTGGAGTACAGGGACGGGAGGCTCCTACGAGCAGTACTTC. This sequence encodes CAWSTGTGGSYEQYF.

The rearrangement uses TRBV4-1 and TRBJ2-2, with 9 bases that match TRBD2. The CDR3 has 16 amino acids. The germline gives CDR1 MGHRA, CDR2 YSYEKL. Unmatched junction bases numbered 4, after V lost 1 base and J lost 4 bases. CDR3 coding DNA: TGCGCCAGCAGCCAAGCCCTAGCGGGGTCCACCGGGGAGCTGTTTTTT. Amino acid sequence: CASSQALAGSTGELFF.

The chain uses TRBV10-1 and TRBJ1-4; possible D gene TRBD1, 6 bases. The V end was cut by 5 bases, the J end by 0 bases, with 16 bases between. Germline V gives CDR1 WNHNN, CDR2 SYGVQD (reference sequence). This CDR3 contains 17 residues. The chain's CDR3 is CASSPGQGQTTNEKLFF. The CDR3 DNA is TGCGCCAGCAGTCCCGGCCAGGGGCAGACAACTAATGAAAAACTGTTTTTT.

The V and J genes are TRBV14 and TRBJ1-2; D is possibly TRBD1 (5 bases). V was shortened by 6 bases and J by 8 bases, with 16 bases between the two germline ends. Looked up from germline, CDR1 is SGHDN and CDR2 is FVKESK. The length of the CDR3 is 13 residues. CDR3 nucleotides: TGTGCCAGCAGTCCTACTTGGGGCTACGGCTACACCTTC. As protein: CASSPTWGYGYTF. Combining the CDR3 with reference TRBV14 and TRBJ1-2 gives the whole variable domain EAGVTQFPSHSVIEKGQTVTLRCDPISGHDNLYWYRRVMGKEIKFLLHFVKESKQDESGMPNNRFLAERTGGTYSTLKVQPAELEDSGVYFCASSPTWGYGYTFGSGTRLTVV.